Listed here are 25 T cell receptor beta chains from one sample, sequenced in a study of OX40 agonist ivuxolimab in advanced cancers. Libraries were constructed by the immunoSEQ multiplex PCR assay. TCRdb holds this immuneACCESS table with in-frame rearrangements only. Some clones are missing; in checked studies, unresolved V genes explain under half, and the rest has no known cause. Counted in this sample were almost 90,000 clones; approximately 91% of them appeared once. The biggest ten clones account for 0.71% of the sample. The starting material was CD4+ or CD8+ T cells sorted from blood, obtained in a trial of the OX40 agonist ivuxolimab. The receptors come from an adult with an advanced solid tumor such as melanoma, head and neck, liver or kidney cancer.

The rearrangement links TRBV6-6 to TRBJ2-7; TRBD2 might be the D (5 bases). CDR1 and CDR2 from the germline V gene are MNHNY and SVGAGI (reference sequence). The V end was cut by 6 bases, the J end by 0 bases, with 6 bases between. The CDR3 runs 12 residues. The CDR3 region is CASSGISYEQYF. In DNA, the CDR3 is TGTGCCAGCAGCGGGATCTCCTACGAGCAGTACTTC.

The chain uses TRBV9 and TRBJ1-1; D not certain. CDR3 length equals 14 residues. From germline, CDR1 is SGDLS and CDR2 YYNGEE. Trimming cost V 4 bases and J 3 bases, with 13 bases left between them. The DNA for the CDR3 is TGTGCCAGCAGCAGAGAGACAAGTTACACTGAAGCTTTCTTT. It translates to CASSRETSYTEAFF.

The chain combines TRBV28 with TRBJ2-2, with D uncertain. This CDR3 comprises 16 residues. Germline loops: CDR1 MDHEN, CDR2 SYDVKM. Trimming cost V 3 bases and J 0 bases, with 11 bases left between them. Here the CDR3 DNA reads TGTGCCAGCAGTTTCGGTCCGACGTCGAACACCGGGGAGCTGTTTTTT. It translates to CASSFGPTSNTGELFF.

The chain joins TRBV6-5 to TRBJ2-3; D gene uncertain. Germline V gene data show CDR1 as MNHEY and CDR2 as SVGAGI. V lost 1 base and J 5 bases, leaving 13 bases between the germline ends. The CDR3 is 15 residues long. CDR3 sequence reads: CASSYWAGRGDTQYF. In DNA, the CDR3 is TGTGCCAGCAGTTACTGGGCAGGCCGAGGAGATACGCAGTATTTT.

The V call is TRBV29-1, the J call TRBJ2-4; no clear D gene. CDR1 SQVTM and CDR2 ANQGSEA come from the germline V gene. V was trimmed by 2 bases and J by 3 bases, leaving 5 bases between them. The CDR3 has 12 residues. DNA of the CDR3: TGCAGCGTTGAATTGGGCAAAAACATTCAGTACTTC. Protein sequence: CSVELGKNIQYF.

The V call is TRBV5-1, the J call TRBJ1-2; 11 nucleotides match TRBD1. J gave up 6 bases and V 8 bases, and 9 bases lay outside the gene matches. This CDR3 spans 14 amino acids. The germline V gene has CDR1 SGHRS and CDR2 YFSETQ. Here the CDR3 DNA reads TGCGCCAGTACCCGGACAGGGGGCTCGGATGGCTACACCTTC. The encoded protein is CASTRTGGSDGYTF.

The rearrangement links TRBV6-6 to TRBJ1-3, with no clear D. The CDR3 sequence is 12 residues long. The ends were cut back, 6 bases at V and 8 bases at J, with 11 bases in the middle. Germline assignment: CDR1 MNHNY and CDR2 SVGAGI (reference sequence). The CDR3: CASRMTGDTIYF. The CDR3 bases are TGTGCCAGCAGGATGACCGGAGACACCATATATTTT.

This chain uses TRBV28 with TRBJ1-4, with 8 bases fitting TRBD1. Germline V lookup: CDR1 MDHEN, CDR2 SYDVKM. Trimming at V came to 7 bases and at J to 8 bases, leaving 12 bases not matched to a gene. This CDR3 comprises 15 residues. The CDR3 protein is CASTGQGGGKEKLFF. Here the CDR3 DNA reads TGTGCCAGCACCGGACAGGGCGGGGGAAAGGAAAAACTGTTTTTT.

In DNA form, the CDR3 reads TGCGCCAGCAGCTTGGATCAGACAGGATCTAATGAAAAACTGTTTTTT. This gives the protein CASSLDQTGSNEKLFF. V is TRBV5-1 and J is TRBJ1-4, with TRBD1 as a possible D gene (6 bases). V lost 0 bases and J lost 3, with 12 bases in between. The CDR3 extends over 16 amino acids. Germline loops: CDR1 SGHRS, CDR2 YFSETQ. Using reference TRBV5-1 and TRBJ1-4 for the parts outside the CDR3, the full variable domain is KAGVTQTPRYLIKTRGQQVTLSCSPISGHRSVSWYQQTPGQGLQFLFEYFSETQRNKGNFPGRFSGRQFSNSRSEMNVSTLELGDSALYLCASSLDQTGSNEKLFFGSGTQLSVL.

The chain combines TRBV6-5 with TRBJ2-1, with D tentatively TRBD2 (5 bases). CDR1 and CDR2 from the germline V gene are MNHEY and SVGAGI. Trimming took 6 bases from V and 4 from J, leaving 16 bases between them. This CDR3 is built from 15 residues. Here the CDR3 DNA reads TGTGCCAGCAGCTGGGCCGGTTCGGGGTACAATGAGCAGTTCTTC. Its protein product is CASSWAGSGYNEQFF.

This clone has only one observation. The chain joins TRBV19 to TRBJ2-1; unclear D gene. V lost 2 bases to trimming and J lost 8 bases, with 7 bases between them. In germline, CDR1 is LNHDA, CDR2 SQIVND (reference sequence). The CDR3 is made up of 12 amino acids. This CDR3 reads CASSILGYEQFF. The CDR3 DNA follows: TGTGCCAGTAGTATATTGGGCTATGAGCAGTTCTTC.

This chain links TRBV7-3 with TRBJ2-1; the D gene is possibly TRBD2 (5 bases). Germline V gene sequence: CDR1 SGHTA, CDR2 FQGTGA. V was cut by 3 bases and J by 5 bases, with 8 bases left in between. The CDR3 is 13 amino acids. CDR3 protein: CASSFGGHNEQFF. The CDR3 DNA is TGTGCCAGCAGCTTCGGAGGACACAATGAGCAGTTCTTC.

V usage is TRBV2 and J usage is TRBJ2-2, with 7 bases matching TRBD2. Germline V CDR1 and CDR2: SNHLY, FYNNEI. Losses at the gene ends were 7 bases for V and 7 bases for J; bases not matched to a gene: 9. This CDR3 has 14 residues. The CDR3 nucleotides are TGTGCCAGCATTGGGCGGGAGATGGACGGGGAGCTGTTTTTT. It yields the protein CASIGREMDGELFF.

The chain is built from TRBV10-2 and TRBJ1-1, with a tentative D call TRBD1 (5 bases). CDR3 length: 12 residues. The V gene's germline CDR1 is WSHSY and CDR2 SAAADI. V gave up 4 bases and J gave up 7 bases, with 10 bases separating them. The CDR3 DNA follows: TGCGCCAGCAGTGCGGGACGGATTGAAGCTTTCTTT. It codes for CASSAGRIEAFF.

This sequence joins TRBV14 and TRBJ2-7; 10 bases align to TRBD1. The CDR3 runs 13 residues. The trim removed 4 bases at V and 6 bases at J, leaving 3 bases unmatched. From germline, CDR1 is SGHDN and CDR2 FVKESK. This chain's CDR3 is CASSRQGAGEQYF. In DNA form, the CDR3 reads TGTGCCAGCAGCCGACAGGGGGCTGGCGAGCAGTACTTC. Supplemented by reference TRBV14 and TRBJ2-7, the full variable domain reads EAGVTQFPSHSVIEKGQTVTLRCDPISGHDNLYWYRRVMGKEIKFLLHFVKESKQDESGMPNNRFLAERTGGTYSTLKVQPAELEDSGVYFCASSRQGAGEQYFGPGTRLTVT.

The chain is built from TRBV2 and TRBJ2-5; D is unclear. CDR3 length equals 12 residues. Germline V gene sequence: CDR1 SNHLY, CDR2 FYNNEI. V lost 8 bases and J 2 bases, leaving 9 bases between the germline ends. As DNA, the CDR3 is TGTGCCAGCTCACAGAGGCAAGAGACCCAGTACTTC. Encoded protein: CASSQRQETQYF.

The rearrangement uses TRBV21-1 and TRBJ2-3; the DNA was not compared with TRBD2, the D call given in the table. TRBV21-1 is classified as a pseudogene. The CDR3 totals 15 residues. The CDR3 reads CASSKVRPGGDTQYF. CDR3 sequence (DNA): TGTGCCAGCAGCAAAGTCCGCCCGGGGGGAGATACGCAGTATTTT.

The chain recombines TRBV9 with TRBJ1-1; no firm D call. Germline V lookup: CDR1 SGDLS, CDR2 YYNGEE. The CDR3 runs to 13 residues. With 3 bases removed from V and 5 bases from J, the gap between germline ends came to 11 bases. CDR3 region: CASSEIRGTEAFF. The CDR3 nucleotides are TGTGCCAGCAGCGAGATTCGAGGGACTGAAGCTTTCTTT.

Details on this clone: One end of the junction fails to match germline, which may point to a read error. The chain recombines TRBV28 with TRBJ2-7, with D unresolved. Germline V gene sequence: CDR1 MDHEN, CDR2 SYDVKM. The CDR3 has 14 amino acids. CDR3 coding DNA: TGTGCCAGCAGGTTATCCGGGTCATGGTACGAGCAGTACTTC. Translated: CASRLSGSWYEQYF.

The chain combines TRBV7-6 with TRBJ2-5, with D hard to call. Germline values: CDR1 SGHVS, CDR2 FNYEAQ. The CDR3 has 16 amino acids. The V gene lost 5 bases and the J gene lost 3 bases, with 19 bases spanning the gap. CDR3: CASSPYFSGGEETQYF. As DNA, the CDR3 is TGTGCCAGCAGCCCCTATTTTTCCGGCGGAGAAGAGACCCAGTACTTC. Looking up the rest from reference TRBV7-6 and TRBJ2-5 gives the full variable domain: GAGVSQSPRYKVTKRGQDVALRCDPISGHVSLYWYRQALGQGPEFLTYFNYEAQQDKSGLPNDRFSAERPEGSISTLTIQRTEQRDSAMYRCASSPYFSGGEETQYFGPGTRLLVL.

This chain links TRBV27 with TRBJ1-4, with D uncertain. The CDR3 sequence is 14 residues long. Germline V gene sequence: CDR1 MNHEY, CDR2 SMNVEV (reference sequence). V was cut by 2 bases and J by 5 bases, with 9 bases left in between. The CDR3 loop is CASSLPGLNEKLFF. The CDR3 nucleotides are TGTGCCAGCAGTTTACCGGGTTTAAATGAAAAACTGTTTTTT.

This chain joins TRBV5-4 and TRBJ1-5; D is perhaps TRBD1 (6 bases). Trimming shortened V by 5 bases and J by 2 bases, and 11 bases separated the two germline ends. CDR1 and CDR2 from the germline V gene are SGHNT and YYREEE (reference sequence). The CDR3 extends over 14 amino acids. The CDR3 bases are TGTGCCAGCAGTAAGGACAGCGGCAATCAGCCCCAGCATTTT. Translating it yields CASSKDSGNQPQHF.

A remark on this clone: A read error may produce the germline difference seen at one junction end. This rearrangement joins TRBV28 to TRBJ1-5, with 7 nucleotides matching TRBD1. The CDR3 is 12 amino acids. Germline V CDR1 and CDR2: MDHEN, SYDVKM. The CDR3, as DNA: TGTGCCAGCAGTACACCGGGACAGTTATTTGACTTT. It specifies CASSTPGQLFDF. Combining the CDR3 with reference TRBV28 and TRBJ1-5 gives the whole variable domain DVKVTQSSRYLVKRTGEKVFLECVQDMDHENMFWYRQDPGLGLRLIYFSYDVKMKEKGDIPEGYSVSREKKERFSLILESASTNQTSMYLCASSTPGQLFDFGDGTRLSIL.

The chain is built from TRBV6-1 and TRBJ2-5; no reliable D call. Trimming shortened V by 2 bases and J by 7 bases, and 20 bases separated the two germline ends. Germline V gene lookup returns CDR1 MNHNS and CDR2 SASEGT. This CDR3 contains 16 residues. This CDR3 is CASSENTVTVWVTQYF. The CDR3 nucleotides read TGTGCCAGCAGTGAAAATACCGTCACGGTTTGGGTGACCCAGTACTTC.

This chain connects TRBV6-5 to TRBJ1-1; 8 bases match TRBD1. The V and J ends lost 6 bases and 5 bases, in that order; junction bases with no gene match: 5. The CDR3 runs to 13 residues. The germline CDR1 and CDR2 sequences are MNHEY and SVGAGI. As DNA, the CDR3 is TGTGCCAGCAGCAGGACAGGGAAAACTGAAGCTTTCTTT. Protein: CASSRTGKTEAFF.